What follows are 10 T cell receptor beta chains derived from one specimen sequenced in a study of human T cells and chemical hapten exposure. Time point meaning: patch test 2, 6 weeks after DPC sensitization. The treatment was: therapeutic diphenylcyclopropenone sensitization with weekly scalp DPC. TCRdb called the RACE reads again in MiXCR, with one record for every CDR3 protein. Of tens of thousands of distinct CDR3 sequences in the sample, more than 9.5% are singletons; the top ten hold more than 2%. The sequenced sample was whole blood, obtained in connection with sensitization to the hapten diphenylcyclopropenone (DPC). These TCRs come from a man aged 35 to 55 with alopecia areata. Some clones in this sample may be carry-over from other donors' samples.

This clonotype was observed a handful of times. The chain employs TRBV18 and TRBJ2-5; 8 bases fit TRBD1. The CDR3 extends over 16 amino acids. Looked up from germline, CDR1 is KGHSH and CDR2 is LQKENI. Germline trimming cut 0 bases from V and 0 bases from J; bases unmatched to any gene: 3. CDR3 sequence: CASSPPTGDYQETQYF. DNA of the CDR3: TGTGCCAGCTCACCACCGACAGGGGATTACCAAGAGACCCAGTACTTC.

The V call is TRBV6-1, the J call TRBJ2-1; D gene ambiguous. Germline V gene lookup returns CDR1 MNHNS and CDR2 SASEGT. Trimming left V 4 bases short and J 0 bases short, with 10 bases between. The CDR3 contains 15 residues. CDR3 nucleotides: TGTGCCAGCAGTGTACGGCCGAGCTCCTACAATGAGCAGTTCTTC. As protein: CASSVRPSSYNEQFF.

The gene calls are TRBV20-1 and TRBJ1-6; 10 nucleotides agree with TRBD1. V was pared by 3 bases and J by 7 bases, with 3 bases of the junction left unmatched. There are 14 residues in the CDR3. Germline CDR1 is DFQATT and CDR2 is SNEGSKA (reference sequence). CDR3 amino acids: CSASRGQGNSPLHF. Written as DNA, the CDR3 is TGCAGTGCTAGTAGGGGACAGGGGAATTCACCCCTCCACTTT.

This clonotype was recorded at least ten times. For the CDR3, the DNA is TGTGCCAGCAGCGCTGCTGCAACAGGGGGAAATGAGCAGTTCTTC. Translating gives CASSAAATGGNEQFF. J is TRBJ2-1 and V is TRBV7-2, with 8 bases matching TRBD1. The germline V gene has CDR1 SGHTA and CDR2 FQGNSA. V lost 5 bases to trimming and J lost 7 bases; unmatched junction nucleotides: 10. The CDR3 has 15 residues.

The genes are TRBV7-2 and TRBJ2-4, with TRBD2 matching over 7 bases. CDR3 length: 19 residues. CDR1 is SGHTA and CDR2 is FQGNSA in the germline V gene. After removal of 5 bases from V and 3 bases from J, the junction contained 19 bases not matched to a gene. The CDR3 nucleotides read TGTGCCAGCAGCCCCCATACCGACCCTAGCGGCCAATACAAAAACATTCAGTACTTC. This translates into CASSPHTDPSGQYKNIQYF.

This clonotype was observed a few times. This chain connects TRBV25-1 to TRBJ1-2; D unclear. Germline-derived CDR1 and CDR2 are MGHDK and SYGVNS. Trimming cost V 5 bases and J 8 bases, with 18 bases left between them. CDR3 length: 14 residues. The DNA for the CDR3 is TGTGCCAGCAGTCCCACCCGGACGGATGGAGGCTACACCTTC. Amino acid sequence: CASSPTRTDGGYTF.

This clonotype has a handful of counts. The chain links TRBV28 to TRBJ2-7; D possibly corresponds to TRBD1 (6 bases). Per the germline V gene, CDR1 is MDHEN and CDR2 is SYDVKM. Trimming stripped 1 base from V and 4 bases from J, with 14 bases between. The CDR3 spans 15 residues. CDR3 DNA sequence: TGTGCCAGCAGTTTATTACTTCAGGGGCCTTACGAGCAGTACTTC. This sequence encodes CASSLLLQGPYEQYF.

The chain has TRBV29-1 and TRBJ2-3; D is uncertain. The CDR3 length is 13 residues. The V and J ends lost 4 bases and 0 bases respectively, with 8 bases between them. Germline CDR1 is SQVTM and CDR2 is ANQGSEA. Here the CDR3 reads CSVALYSTDTQYF. The CDR3 bases are TGCAGCGTTGCGCTGTATAGCACAGATACGCAGTATTTT.

CDR3 in amino acids: CSVDTSGEYNEQFF. CDR3 sequence (DNA): TGCAGCGTTGATACTAGCGGAGAATACAATGAGCAGTTCTTC. The rearrangement joins TRBV29-1 to TRBJ2-1, with 8 bases fitting TRBD2. CDR1 and CDR2 (germline): SQVTM, ANQGSEA. The CDR3 covers 14 residues. J was trimmed by 4 bases and V by 3 bases; bases with no gene match: 5.

This clonotype has only a few counts. This chain links TRBV13 with TRBJ2-6, with D unresolved. This CDR3 is built from 18 residues. Germline V gene lookup returns CDR1 PRHDT and CDR2 FYEKMQ (reference sequence). V was pared by 4 bases and J by 0 bases, with 16 bases between. CDR3 nucleotide sequence: TGTGCCAGCAGCTCCCGTCGGGCACCCAACTCTGGGGCCAACGTCCTGACTTTC. Its translation is CASSSRRAPNSGANVLTF.